The rows below give T cell receptor beta chains drawn from one sample of a study of blood T cell repertoires in COVID-19. Only in-frame clones appear in the TCRdb table, and some are missing; sequencing was by immunoSEQ multiplex PCR. The data hold over 65,000 clones, with about four fifths observed a single time. Sequenced sample: peripheral blood. The receptor set was obtained from a woman in her forties with active or convalescent COVID-19. Each CDR3 is given with its conserved first and last residue. D genes are given only for firm matches. Clone sizes are given selectively: once, few, many, or a class where the clone is expanded.

j_call | v_call | clone_size | d_call | cdr3_aa | cdr3_nt
TRBJ2-1 | TRBV3-1/TRBV3-2 | once | TRBD1 | CASSLATGNQFF | TGTGCCAGCAGCCTGGCGACAGGGAATCAGTTCTTC
TRBJ2-3 | TRBV7-9 | once | . | CASSLAGQNPTDTQYF | TGTGCCAGCAGCTTAGCGGGGCAGAATCCTACAGATACGCAGTATTTT
TRBJ2-3 | TRBV5-1 | . | TRBD2 | CASSLGTSGRRGTDTQYF | TGCGCCAGCAGCCTCGGGACTAGCGGGAGAAGAGGCACAGATACGCAGTATTTT
TRBJ2-1 | TRBV5-6 | . | . | CASSSGGGNEQFF | TGTGCCAGCAGCTCCGGGGGAGGTAATGAGCAGTTCTTC
TRBJ1-1 | TRBV29-1 | . | . | CSVEAAEAFF | TGCAGCGTTGAAGCTGCTGAAGCTTTCTTT
TRBJ2-7 | TRBV13 | . | TRBD2 | CASSEDQGDRSGRGEQYF | TGTGCCAGCAGCGAAGACCAGGGGGACCGTAGCGGGAGGGGAGAGCAGTACTTC
TRBJ2-7 | TRBV5-1 | . | TRBD2 | CASSLSRGAYEQYF | TGCGCCAGCAGCTTGAGCCGGGGGGCCTACGAGCAGTACTTC
TRBJ1-1 | TRBV7-9 | . | TRBD1 | CASSSDRVGTEAFF | TGTGCCAGCAGCTCGGACAGGGTCGGTACTGAAGCTTTCTTT
TRBJ1-6 | TRBV6-5 | once | . | CAAGGGSLHF | TGTGCCGCTGGGGGCGGGAGCCTCCACTTT
TRBJ1-1 | TRBV24-1 | . | . | CATSGDRGTEAFF | TGTGCCACCAGTGGGGATCGGGGCACTGAAGCTTTCTTT
TRBJ1-2 | TRBV5-5 | . | . | CASSPDADRLYGYTF | TGTGCCAGCAGCCCCGATGCCGACAGACTCTATGGCTACACCTTC
TRBJ2-1 | TRBV11-2 | . | TRBD2 | CASSLGGGSGYNEQFF | TGTGCCAGCAGCTTAGGGGGCGGGAGTGGGTACAATGAGCAGTTCTTC
TRBJ1-5 | TRBV27 | . | . | CASSFAGSSNQPQHF | TGTGCCAGCAGTTTTGCAGGCAGCAGCAATCAGCCCCAGCATTTT
TRBJ2-5 | TRBV5-1 | once | . | CASSLVEGVQETQYF | TGCGCCAGCAGCTTGGTAGAAGGAGTACAAGAGACCCAGTACTTC
TRBJ2-2 | TRBV7-2 | few | TRBD1 | CASSLDDRGSAGELFF | TGTGCCAGCAGCTTAGACGACAGGGGATCGGCCGGGGAGCTGTTTTTT
TRBJ2-3 | TRBV5-1 | . | TRBD2 | CASSGGTSGLTDTQYF | TGCGCCAGCAGCGGGGGGACTAGCGGACTCACAGATACGCAGTATTTT
TRBJ1-5 | TRBV28 | . | . | CASSPTSGFNQPQHF | TGTGCCAGCAGTCCCACCTCGGGGTTCAATCAGCCCCAGCATTTT
TRBJ2-7 | TRBV6-6 | . | TRBD1 | CASRPRGQADEQYF | TGTGCCAGCAGGCCACGGGGACAGGCAGACGAGCAGTACTTC
TRBJ2-1 | TRBV3-1/TRBV3-2 | . | TRBD2 | CASSQDRSGGYNEQFF | TGTGCCAGCAGCCAAGATAGGAGCGGGGGTTACAATGAGCAGTTCTTC
TRBJ1-6 | TRBV10-3 | . | . | CATEAGGQGSPLHF | TGTGCCACCGAAGCGGGCGGGCAGGGTTCACCCCTCCACTTT
TRBJ2-1 | TRBV14 | . | . | CASSRFFGQLNEQFF | TGTGCCAGCAGTCGTTTTTTTGGACAGTTAAATGAGCAGTTCTTC
TRBJ1-5 | TRBV9 | . | . | CASSVEGNSNQPQHF | TGTGCCAGCAGCGTAGAGGGGAACAGCAATCAGCCCCAGCATTTT
TRBJ2-2 | TRBV18 | few | TRBD1 | CASSPGTGSTGELFF | TGTGCCAGCTCACCCGGGACAGGGTCCACCGGGGAGCTGTTTTTT
TRBJ2-5 | TRBV6-2/TRBV6-3 | . | . | CASSYGREETQYF | TGTGCCAGCAGTTACGGGCGAGAAGAGACCCAGTACTTC
TRBJ2-1 | TRBV5-1 | . | . | CASSLGPFSGGYNEQFF | TGCGCCAGCAGCTTGGGGCCTTTTAGCGGCGGTTACAATGAGCAGTTCTTC
TRBJ1-3 | TRBV28 | . | . | CASSLQLRDSGNTIYF | TGTGCCAGCAGTTTACAACTCAGGGATTCTGGAAACACCATATATTTT
TRBJ1-6 | TRBV3-1/TRBV3-2 | . | TRBD1 | CASSQRTGENSPLHF | TGTGCCAGCAGCCAAAGGACAGGGGAAAATTCACCCCTCCACTTT
TRBJ1-2 | TRBV28 | . | . | CASSLNVRGALGAYGYTF | TGTGCCAGCAGTTTGAACGTGAGAGGTGCCCTTGGGGCCTATGGCTACACCTTC
TRBJ1-5 | TRBV10-1 | . | . | CASSGMTGGRDEPQHF | TGCGCCAGCAGTGGGATGACAGGTGGAAGGGATGAGCCCCAGCATTTT
TRBJ1-1 | TRBV12-3/TRBV12-4 | few | . | CASSFGGHTEAFF | TGTGCCAGCAGTTTTGGAGGGCACACTGAAGCTTTCTTT
TRBJ1-1 | TRBV6-5 | . | . | CASSRQTNTEAFF | TGTGCCAGCAGCCGACAGACGAACACTGAAGCTTTCTTT
TRBJ2-1 | TRBV6-5 | . | TRBD1 | CASTTKQGARNEQFF | TGTGCCAGCACCACTAAACAGGGGGCGAGGAATGAGCAGTTCTTC